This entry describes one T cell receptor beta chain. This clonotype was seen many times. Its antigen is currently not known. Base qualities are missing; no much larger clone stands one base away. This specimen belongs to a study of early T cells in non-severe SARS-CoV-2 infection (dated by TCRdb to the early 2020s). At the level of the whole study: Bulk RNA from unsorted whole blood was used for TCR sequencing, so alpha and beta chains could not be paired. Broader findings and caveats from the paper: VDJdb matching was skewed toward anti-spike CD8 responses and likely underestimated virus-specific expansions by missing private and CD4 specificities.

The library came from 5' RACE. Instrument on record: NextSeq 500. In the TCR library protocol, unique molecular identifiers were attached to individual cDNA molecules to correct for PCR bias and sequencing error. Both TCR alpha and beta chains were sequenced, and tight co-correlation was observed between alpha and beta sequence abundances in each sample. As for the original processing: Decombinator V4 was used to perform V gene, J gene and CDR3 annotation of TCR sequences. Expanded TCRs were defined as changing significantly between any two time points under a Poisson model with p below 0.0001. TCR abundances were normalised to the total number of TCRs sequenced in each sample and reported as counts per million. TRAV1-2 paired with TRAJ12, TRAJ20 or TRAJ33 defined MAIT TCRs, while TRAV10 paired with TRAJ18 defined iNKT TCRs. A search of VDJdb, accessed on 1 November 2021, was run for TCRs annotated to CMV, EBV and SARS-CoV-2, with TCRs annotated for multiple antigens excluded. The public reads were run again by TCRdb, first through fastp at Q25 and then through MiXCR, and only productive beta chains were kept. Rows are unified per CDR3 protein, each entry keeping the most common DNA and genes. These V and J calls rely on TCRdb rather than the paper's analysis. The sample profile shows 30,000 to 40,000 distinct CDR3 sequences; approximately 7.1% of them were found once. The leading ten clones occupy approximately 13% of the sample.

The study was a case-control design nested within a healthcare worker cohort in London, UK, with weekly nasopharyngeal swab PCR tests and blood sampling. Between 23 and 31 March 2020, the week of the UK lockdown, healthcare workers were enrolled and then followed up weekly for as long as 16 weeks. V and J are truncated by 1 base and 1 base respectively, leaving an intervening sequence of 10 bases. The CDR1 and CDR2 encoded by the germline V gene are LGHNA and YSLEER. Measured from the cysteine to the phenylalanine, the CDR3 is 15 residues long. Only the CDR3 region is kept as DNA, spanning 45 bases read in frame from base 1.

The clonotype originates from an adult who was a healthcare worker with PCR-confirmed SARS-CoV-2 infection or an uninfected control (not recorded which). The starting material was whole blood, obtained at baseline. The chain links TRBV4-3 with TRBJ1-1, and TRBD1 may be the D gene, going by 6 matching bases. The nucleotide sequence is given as TGCGCCAGCAGCCAAGGCTACAGGGCGAACACTGAAGCTTTCTTT. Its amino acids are CASSQGYRANTEAFF.